The source of this TCR beta chain is a study of T cells in Graves' hyperthyroidism and ophthalmopathy. Study findings and constraints: Ophthalmopathy, as predicted by the model, came a median around 7 months after the prediction.

Amplification targeted TCR beta CDR3 regions from RNA transcripts. TCR CDR3 underwent first-round RT-PCR with the HTBI primer set. Using its own MiXCR run on the multiplex PCR reads, TCRdb lists one record per CDR3 protein. The sample comprises 490,000 or so distinct CDR3 sequences, about 20% of which are singletons, and roughly 49% rests with the top ten. PBMCs were sourced from 9 to 10 ml fresh peripheral blood. The CDR3 length is 16 residues. J gave up 4 bases and V 6 bases, and 10 bases lay outside the gene matches. In its sample, this clonotype was seen a few times. The antigen is unknown. The rearrangement uses TRBV12-3 or TRBV12-4 and TRBJ2-3; TRBD2 matches at 10 bases. The TCR sequence derives from a woman in her 70s with Graves' ophthalmopathy. Sequenced sample: blood. CDR3 DNA sequence: TGTGCCAGCAGGCCTCCTAGCGGGAGTATCTCAGATACGCAGTATTTT. Encoded protein: CASRPPSGSISDTQYF.